The 21 T cell receptor beta chains below were found in one sample sequenced in a study of post-analysis software for immune sequencing data. General study findings and limits: Patients carried a few TRBV segments more frequently than controls did, and TRBV5-6, TRBV5-1 and TRBV20-1 were among them.

Built from TCR beta cDNA, the libraries had unique molecular identifiers in them. TCRdb processed the PCR reads anew with MiXCR; each CDR3 protein has one entry. Seen here are just over 250,000 distinct CDR3 sequences, just over 35% observed once, and the top ten hold 4% to 6%. These receptors have no identified antigens. The sequenced sample consisted of blood. All receptors come from a girl aged 10-17 years with multiple sclerosis.

This clonotype has a count of ten or more. The chain has TRBV12-3 or TRBV12-4 and TRBJ2-5; perhaps TRBD1 as D (5 bases). V lost 6 bases and J lost 5, with 16 bases in between. This CDR3 region has 14 residues. Here the CDR3 reads CASRPTRGPETQYF. CDR3 sequence (DNA): TGTGCCAGCAGACCTACAAGGGGCCCGGAGACCCAGTACTTC.

This clonotype was observed many times. This rearrangement joins TRBV3-1 to TRBJ2-3; TRBD2 is a possible D gene (6 bases). The CDR3 extends over 14 amino acids. Germline V gene sequence: CDR1 LGHDT, CDR2 YNNKEL (reference sequence). The V end was cut by 3 bases, the J end by 4 bases, with 11 bases between. The CDR3 loop is CASSHTGEADTQYF. CDR3 coding DNA: TGTGCCAGCAGCCATACGGGAGAGGCAGATACGCAGTATTTT.

Concerning this clonotype: With a much larger clone just one base away, this may be a read error. The gene calls are TRBV12-3 or TRBV12-4 and TRBJ2-3, with a possible D match to TRBD1 (5 bases). Trimming removed 3 bases at V and 4 bases at J, with 8 bases between. This CDR3 has 13 amino acids. The CDR3 bases are TGTGCCAGCAGTTTTCAGGGCGCAGATACGCAGTATTTT. Translating gives CASSFQGADTQYF.

The chain joins TRBV4-2 to TRBJ1-1; tentative D call: TRBD1 (6 bases). V dropped 0 bases and J dropped 5 bases, with 13 bases sitting between them. The CDR3 is 15 amino acids. The germline V gene has CDR1 LGHNA and CDR2 YNFKEQ. The CDR3 loop reads CASSQEEGGGTEAFF. CDR3 DNA: TGTGCCAGCAGCCAAGAGGAGGGGGGCGGAACTGAAGCTTTCTTT.

Many counts were recorded for this clonotype. The chain couples TRBV7-3 to TRBJ2-1; the match to TRBD2 covers 12 bases. Trimming at V came to 2 bases and at J to 7 bases, leaving 6 bases not matched to a gene. The V gene's germline CDR1 is SGHTA and CDR2 FQGTGA. The CDR3 spans 16 residues. In DNA form, the CDR3 reads TGTGCCAGCAGCTTAGGGGCTAGCGGGAGGGCGAATGAGCAGTTCTTC. Translation gives CASSLGASGRANEQFF.

This clonotype was seen ten or more times. The chain uses TRBV20-1 and TRBJ2-4, with 12 bases fitting TRBD1. The CDR3 runs 13 residues. Germline V gene lookup returns CDR1 DFQATT and CDR2 SNEGSKA (reference sequence). The V and J ends lost 6 bases and 7 bases, in that order; junction bases with no gene match: 4. The CDR3 sequence is CSAPGTGGNIQYF. CDR3 nucleotide sequence: TGCAGTGCACCCGGGACAGGGGGCAACATTCAGTACTTC.

In this sample, this clonotype turned up a few times. The chain links TRBV19 to TRBJ2-1; D gene uncertain. Germline-derived CDR1 and CDR2 are LNHDA and SQIVND (reference sequence). The V end was cut by 9 bases, the J end by 9 bases, with 12 bases between. CDR3 length: 11 amino acids. The CDR3 sequence is CASRRVGEQFF. CDR3 bases: TGTGCCAGCCGCCGGGTGGGTGAGCAGTTCTTC.

This clonotype was counted a single time. A single base separates this from a much larger clone, so it may be a read error. The chain carries TRBV28 and TRBJ1-4; the match to TRBD1 covers 7 bases. With V trimmed by 5 bases and J by 3 bases, 15 bases remained unmatched. There are 18 residues in the CDR3. Looked up from germline, CDR1 is MDHEN and CDR2 is SYDVKM. CDR3 coding DNA: TGTGCCAGCAGTCCAAGCCCCGAGACAGGGCCAGCTAATGAAAAACTGTTTTTT. Protein sequence: CASSPSPETGPANEKLFF.

This clonotype showed up just once. This sequence joins TRBV5-1 and TRBJ1-5; D ambiguous. The CDR3 covers 13 residues. Trimming pared 0 bases from V and 8 bases from J, leaving 9 bases between. Germline V gene sequence: CDR1 SGHRS, CDR2 YFSETQ. CDR3: CASSLAPIEPQHF. CDR3 in DNA: TGCGCCAGCAGCTTGGCCCCGATCGAGCCCCAGCATTTT.

This clonotype came up many times. J is TRBJ1-1 and V is TRBV18, with 8 bases aligning to TRBD1. The CDR3 contains 17 residues. Germline V lookup: CDR1 KGHSH, CDR2 LQKENI. V gave up 0 bases and J gave up 5 bases; unmatched junction bases: 11. CDR3 region: CASSPPTGAEGETEAFF. The DNA for the CDR3 is TGTGCCAGCTCACCACCGACAGGGGCGGAGGGGGAGACTGAAGCTTTCTTT.

Details on this clonotype: A much larger clone sits a single nucleotide away, making a read error possible. V usage is TRBV11-2 and J usage is TRBJ2-1; 7 positions agree with TRBD2. The J call is in doubt because the DNA end fits TRBJ2-7 better. CDR3 size: 15 residues. Germline V gene lookup returns CDR1 SGHAT and CDR2 FQNNGV. CDR3 sequence (DNA): TGTGCCAGCAGCCCCACTAGCGTAAGCTACAATGAGCAGTACTTC. Amino acids: CASSPTSVSYNEQYF.

This clonotype was recorded many times. The CDR3 coding sequence is TGTGCCAGCAGCATGTGGGGGGGTACTTACAATGAGCAGTTCTTC. It translates to CASSMWGGTYNEQFF. The J gene is TRBJ2-1, the V gene TRBV5-5; 7 positions match TRBD2. J was trimmed by 4 bases and V by 4 bases; bases with no gene match: 8. Germline V gene lookup returns CDR1 SGHKS and CDR2 YYEKEE (reference sequence). The length of the CDR3 is 15 residues.

The V gene is TRBV20-1, the J gene TRBJ2-6; D not certain. V gave up 2 bases and J gave up 0 bases, with 5 bases separating them. This CDR3 is built from 14 residues. The germline V gene encodes CDR1 DFQATT and CDR2 SNEGSKA (reference sequence). The DNA for the CDR3 is TGCAGTGCTAGACCTTTCTCTGGGGCCAACGTCCTGACTTTC. The encoded protein is CSARPFSGANVLTF.

The rearrangement links TRBV19 to TRBJ1-5, with 7 nucleotides matching TRBD1. V gave up 4 bases and J gave up 3 bases; unmatched junction bases: 3. The CDR3 loop spans 14 amino acids. The germline gives CDR1 LNHDA, CDR2 SQIVND (reference sequence). In nucleotides, the CDR3 is TGTGCCAGTAGTAAACAGGGGAACAATCAGCCCCAGCATTTT. It specifies CASSKQGNNQPQHF. Drawing the rest from reference TRBV19 and TRBJ1-5, the complete variable domain is DGGITQSPKYLFRKEGQNVTLSCEQNLNHDAMYWYRQDPGQGLRLIYYSQIVNDFQKGDIAEGYSVSREKKESFPLTVTSAQKNPTAFYLCASSKQGNNQPQHFGDGTRLSIL.

This clonotype came up many times. V and J are TRBV29-1 and TRBJ2-3; 8 bases are a match to TRBD2. CDR1 and CDR2 (germline): SQVTM, ANQGSEA. Unmatched junction bases numbered 1, after V lost 4 bases and J lost 1 base. This CDR3 comprises 13 residues. In nucleotides, the CDR3 is TGCAGCGTTGTACTAGCGGGCACAGATACGCAGTATTTT. Translating gives CSVVLAGTDTQYF.

The chain's CDR3 is CASSFLFGGQGGTEAFF. The CDR3 bases are TGTGCCAGCAGTTTCCTTTTCGGCGGACAGGGCGGCACTGAAGCTTTCTTT. The chain employs TRBV28 and TRBJ1-1, with 8 bases lining up with TRBD1. Trimming removed 3 bases from V and 4 bases from J; junction bases left unmatched: 13. The germline V gene has CDR1 MDHEN and CDR2 SYDVKM. This CDR3 is built from 17 residues.

This clonotype was observed at least ten times. This rearrangement joins TRBV27 to TRBJ1-1; perhaps TRBD1 as D (5 bases). The germline CDR1 and CDR2 sequences are MNHEY and SMNVEV (reference sequence). This CDR3 is built from 13 residues. V was shortened by 3 bases and J by 6 bases, with 11 bases between the two germline ends. The CDR3 DNA sequence: TGTGCCAGCAGTTTGCTGGGGCGGGCTGAAGCTTTCTTT. Protein: CASSLLGRAEAFF.

This clonotype came up many times. The chain is built from TRBV29-1 and TRBJ2-1; D not certain. Trimming pared 4 bases from V and 6 bases from J, leaving 16 bases between. CDR1 and CDR2 from the germline V gene are SQVTM and ANQGSEA. The CDR3 consists of 14 residues. DNA of the CDR3: TGCAGCGTTGTAGGGCCTAATGGGTTCAATGAGCAGTTCTTC. Residues: CSVVGPNGFNEQFF.

At least ten counts were recorded for this clonotype. The genes are TRBV20-1 and TRBJ2-1; 14 bases agree with TRBD2. Germline lookup yields CDR1 DFQATT and CDR2 SNEGSKA (reference sequence). CDR3 length: 14 amino acids. Germline trimming cut 7 bases from V and 6 bases from J; bases unmatched to any gene: 5. Written as DNA, the CDR3 is TGCAGTGGATCGGGGACTAGCGGGAGCAATGAGCAGTTCTTC. It encodes CSGSGTSGSNEQFF.

In this sample, this clonotype turned up once. Just one base apart from a much larger clone, this may be a read error. The rearrangement uses TRBV24-1 and TRBJ1-2; tentatively, D is TRBD1 (5 bases). This CDR3 has 18 amino acids. V was shortened by 5 bases and J by 4 bases, with 25 bases between the two germline ends. In germline, CDR1 is KGHDR, CDR2 SFDVKD. The CDR3 region has the DNA TGTGCCACCAGTGGTCCCACAGGCGAAGAGGGGTCCCTCTATGGCTACACCTTC. Its translation is CATSGPTGEEGSLYGYTF.

This chain links TRBV20-1 with TRBJ1-5, with a possible D match to TRBD1 (5 bases). V shed 6 bases and J shed 0 bases, with 15 bases lying between them. The CDR3 has 15 residues. CDR1 DFQATT and CDR2 SNEGSKA come from the germline V gene (reference sequence). CDR3 coding DNA: TGCAGTGCCGCGGTCCAGGGTTATAGCAATCAGCCCCAGCATTTT. Protein sequence: CSAAVQGYSNQPQHF.